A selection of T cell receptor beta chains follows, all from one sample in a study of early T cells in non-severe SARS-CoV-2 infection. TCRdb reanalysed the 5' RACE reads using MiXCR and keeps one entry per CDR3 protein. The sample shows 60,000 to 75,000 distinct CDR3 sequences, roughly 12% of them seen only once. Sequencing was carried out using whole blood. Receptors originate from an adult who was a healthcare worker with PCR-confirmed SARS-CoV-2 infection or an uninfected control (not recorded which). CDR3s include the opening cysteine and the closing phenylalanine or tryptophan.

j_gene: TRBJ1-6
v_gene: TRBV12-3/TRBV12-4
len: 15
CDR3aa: CASSSTRGQVSPLHF

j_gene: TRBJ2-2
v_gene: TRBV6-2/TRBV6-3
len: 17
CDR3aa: CASSYSKGGANTGELFF

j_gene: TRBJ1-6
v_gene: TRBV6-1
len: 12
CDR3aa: CASSPEWGSLHF

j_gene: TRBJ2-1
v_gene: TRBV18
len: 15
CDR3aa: CASSFGEPSYNEQFF

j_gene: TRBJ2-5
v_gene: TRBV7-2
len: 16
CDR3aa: CASSRTRGTPTETQYF

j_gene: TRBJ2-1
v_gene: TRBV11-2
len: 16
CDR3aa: CASSPIAGGPFNEQFF

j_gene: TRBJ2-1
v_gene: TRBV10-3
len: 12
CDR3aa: CATGAGGDEQFF

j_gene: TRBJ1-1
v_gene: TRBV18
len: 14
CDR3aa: CASSARQGNTEAFF

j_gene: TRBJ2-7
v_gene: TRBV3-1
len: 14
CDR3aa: CASSQMRQGAEQYF

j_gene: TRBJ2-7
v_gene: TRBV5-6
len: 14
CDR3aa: CASSPSTGGGEQYF

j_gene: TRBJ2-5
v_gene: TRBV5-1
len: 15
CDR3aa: CASSDGQGLGETQYF

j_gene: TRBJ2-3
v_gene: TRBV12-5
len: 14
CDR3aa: CASGLAGVIDTQYF